A single sample gave rise to the 4 T cell receptor beta chains below, sequenced in a study of CD8 T cells in Susac syndrome. Random-hexamer reverse transcription was applied to roughly 0.5 to 1 ug RNA. TCRdb fed the immunoSEQ multiplex PCR reads into MiXCR, producing one record per CDR3 protein. The sample consists of roughly 110,000 distinct CDR3 sequences, around 90% of them appearing once. The sample taken for sequencing was CD4+ T cells from PBMCs. Source of these receptors: a human donor in good health.

V gene TRBV19 combines with J gene TRBJ2-6; 7 bases fit TRBD1. This CDR3 has 15 amino acids. Germline V gives CDR1 LNHDA, CDR2 SQIVND (reference sequence). The junction had 9 bases not matched to a gene; V was cut back by 4 bases and J by 9 bases. The CDR3: CASSTTGAPGNVLTF. The CDR3 bases are TGTGCCAGTAGTACTACAGGGGCCCCGGGCAACGTCCTGACTTTC. The entire variable domain, with the rest obtained from reference TRBV19 and TRBJ2-6, is as follows: DGGITQSPKYLFRKEGQNVTLSCEQNLNHDAMYWYRQDPGQGLRLIYYSQIVNDFQKGDIAEGYSVSREKKESFPLTVTSAQKNPTAFYLCASSTTGAPGNVLTFGAGSRLTVL.

The chain recombines TRBV9 with TRBJ2-7, with a weak D call TRBD2 (5 bases). Trimming removed 0 bases from V and 3 bases from J, with 7 bases in between. The CDR3 spans 13 residues. Germline loops: CDR1 SGDLS, CDR2 YYNGEE. The CDR3 DNA reads as TGTGCCAGCAGCGTAGATGCGGGCTACGAGCAGTACTTC. This codes for CASSVDAGYEQYF.

V is TRBV19 and J is TRBJ1-2; 9 nucleotides match TRBD1. V lost 7 bases and J lost 5; bases outside the gene matches: 8. There are 14 residues in the CDR3. The germline CDR1 and CDR2 sequences are LNHDA and SQIVND (reference sequence). The CDR3 region is CASTHGQGIYGYTF. The DNA for the CDR3 is TGTGCCAGTACCCACGGACAGGGGATTTATGGCTACACCTTC.

This clonotype was recorded once. The junction departs from germline at one end; a sequencing error may be responsible. The chain is built from TRBV7-7 and TRBJ2-1; 7 nucleotides agree with TRBD1. CDR1 is SSHAT, CDR2 FNYEAQ, per germline (reference sequence). This CDR3 comprises 14 residues. The CDR3 loop reads CASSPDRRYNEQFF. CDR3 DNA: TGTGCTAGCAGCCCGGACAGGCGGTACAATGAGCAGTTCTTC. The whole variable domain, filled in from reference TRBV7-7 and TRBJ2-1, reads GAGVSQSPRYKVTKRGQDVTLRCDPISSHATLYWYQQALGQGPEFLTYFNYEAQPDKSGLPSDRFSAERPEGSISTLTIQRTEQRDSAMYRCASSPDRRYNEQFFGPGTRLTVL.